This TCR beta chain was recovered during a study of shared clonotypes between healthy human individuals. This table comes from immunoSEQ multiplex PCR, and its TCRdb copy is limited to in-frame clones, with some not included. The sample includes about 750,000 clones, about 92% of them seen just once. It was CD45RO-negative cells, positively selected for CCR7, that made up naive CD8 cells, with terminally differentiated effector memory CD45RA+ cells excluded. The V and J ends lost 6 bases and 0 bases respectively, with 11 bases between them. Germline V lookup: CDR1 SGHAT, CDR2 FQNNGV. CDR3 length: 14 amino acids.

The sequenced sample consisted of naive CD8+ T cells sorted from blood. This TCR derives from a man between 25 and 39 years old in good health. V gene TRBV11-2 combines with J gene TRBJ2-5, with D tentatively TRBD1 (6 bases). The CDR3 here is CASRRGKNQETQYF. CDR3 DNA sequence: TGTGCCAGCAGGAGGGGGAAAAACCAAGAGACCCAGTACTTC.